This TCR beta chain was obtained from a study of control samples from healthy donors and cancer patients. Repertoires were generated with immunoSEQ multiplex PCR, while TCRdb's copy carries only in-frame clones and drops some. In the table there are about 110,000 clones, 85% to 90% of which are singletons. CDR3 length: 11 residues. Germline V gene lookup returns CDR1 SEHNR and CDR2 FQNEAQ (reference sequence). V was shortened by 2 bases and J by 4 bases, with 2 bases between the two germline ends. The rearrangement joins TRBV7-9 to TRBJ1-2, with D unclear. This receptor was obtained from a woman aged 45-65 years in good health. The material sequenced was blood. In DNA, the CDR3 is TGTGCCAGCAGCTTAAGCTATGGCTACACCTTC. The encoded protein is CASSLSYGYTF.